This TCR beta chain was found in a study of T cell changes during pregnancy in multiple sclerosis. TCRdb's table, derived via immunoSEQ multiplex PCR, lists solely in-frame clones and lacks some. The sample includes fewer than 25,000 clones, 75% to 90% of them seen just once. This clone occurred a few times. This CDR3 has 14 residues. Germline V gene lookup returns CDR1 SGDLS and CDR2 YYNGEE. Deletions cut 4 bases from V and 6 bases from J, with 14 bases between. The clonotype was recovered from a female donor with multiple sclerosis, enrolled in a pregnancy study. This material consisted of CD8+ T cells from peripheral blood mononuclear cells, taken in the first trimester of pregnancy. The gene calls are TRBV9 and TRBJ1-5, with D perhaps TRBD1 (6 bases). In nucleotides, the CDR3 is TGTGCCAGCAGCCAAGCGGACAGTAGTCAGCCCCAGCATTTT. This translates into CASSQADSSQPQHF.